The 7 T cell receptor beta chains in this list originate from one sample, sequenced in a study of CD8 T cells in ankylosing spondylitis. TCRdb called the 5' RACE reads again in MiXCR, with one record for every CDR3 protein. The sample has a few hundred thousand distinct CDR3 sequences, 24% seen once. The specimen was blood, either unsorted or a sorted T cell fraction (not recorded which). Source of these receptors: a male donor with ankylosing spondylitis or in good health (not recorded which).

In its sample, this clonotype was seen a few times. The rearrangement links TRBV2 to TRBJ1-5; D is unresolved. Germline CDR1 reads SNHLY; CDR2 reads FYNNEI. The CDR3 has 16 amino acids. V was cut by 8 bases and J by 2 bases, with 19 bases left in between. For the CDR3, the DNA is TGTGCCAGCCGATTATATTACCTTGGGGGCAATCAGCCCCAGCATTTT. Translation gives CASRLYYLGGNQPQHF.

Notes on this clonotype: A single base separates this from a much larger clone, so it may be a read error. The rearrangement uses TRBV28 and TRBJ1-2, with 8 bases aligning to TRBD1. The CDR3 covers 18 residues. Germline V lookup: CDR1 MDHEN, CDR2 SYDVKM. CDR3 sequence reads: CTSSLWVGQVVPNYGYTF. The CDR3 bases are TGTACCAGCAGTTTATGGGTGGGACAGGTAGTCCCTAACTATGGCTACACCTTC.

This clonotype has a handful of counts. The chain uses TRBV6-5 and TRBJ1-5; D not resolved. The ends were cut back, 0 bases at V and 0 bases at J, with 6 bases in the middle. Germline lookup yields CDR1 MNHEY and CDR2 SVGAGI. CDR3 length: 15 residues. As DNA, the CDR3 is TGTGCCAGCAGTTACTCGATGAGTAGCAATCAGCCCCAGCATTTT. It is translated as CASSYSMSSNQPQHF.

This clonotype was counted ten times or more. The rearrangement links TRBV4-1 to TRBJ1-2; D not resolved. The CDR3 is 16 amino acids. Trimming took off 0 bases at V and 8 bases at J, with 19 bases between the two ends. Germline assignment: CDR1 MGHRA and CDR2 YSYEKL. Written as DNA, the CDR3 is TGCGCCAGCAGCCAAGAATCGGTCATCATCGTGGAGGGCTACACCTTC. Amino acids: CASSQESVIIVEGYTF.

V gene TRBV6-1 combines with J gene TRBJ2-2; 8 nucleotides match TRBD1. Trimming cost V 6 bases and J 6 bases; bases outside gene matches: 6. CDR3 length: 14 amino acids. Germline V gene lookup returns CDR1 MNHNS and CDR2 SASEGT. In DNA form, the CDR3 reads TGTGCCAGCAGGACAGGGGCCAACGCCGGGGAGCTGTTTTTT. This translates into CASRTGANAGELFF.

The chain combines TRBV12-3 or TRBV12-4 with TRBJ1-1, with D possibly being TRBD1 (5 bases). The CDR3 is 16 residues long. Trimming stripped 6 bases from V and 0 bases from J, with 17 bases between. CDR3 in amino acids: CASSPNPGRVNTEAFF. CDR3 nucleotide sequence: TGTGCCAGCAGCCCTAACCCGGGCAGGGTGAACACTGAAGCTTTCTTT.

This clonotype was counted between two and nine times. The chain carries TRBV6-5 and TRBJ2-7, with D perhaps TRBD2 (6 bases). This CDR3 contains 14 residues. Trimming cost V 4 bases and J 7 bases, with 17 bases left between them. The germline CDR1 and CDR2 sequences are MNHEY and SVGAGI. CDR3 sequence (DNA): TGTGCCAGCAGTTCCGCCGGGACTCCCCCTGAGCAGTACTTC. Its protein is CASSSAGTPPEQYF.